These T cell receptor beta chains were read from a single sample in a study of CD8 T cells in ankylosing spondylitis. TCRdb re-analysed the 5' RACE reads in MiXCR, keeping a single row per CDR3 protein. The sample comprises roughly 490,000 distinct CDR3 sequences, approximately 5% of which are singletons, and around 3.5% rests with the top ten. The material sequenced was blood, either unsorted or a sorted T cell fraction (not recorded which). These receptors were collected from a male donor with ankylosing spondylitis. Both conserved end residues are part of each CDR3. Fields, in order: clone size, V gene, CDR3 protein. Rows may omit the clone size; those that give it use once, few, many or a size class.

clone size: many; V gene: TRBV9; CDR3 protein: CASSPRNAGPSHEQYF
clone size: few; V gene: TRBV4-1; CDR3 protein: CASSQAPRGSNQPQHF
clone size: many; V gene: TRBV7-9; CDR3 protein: CASSLEAGNTEAFF
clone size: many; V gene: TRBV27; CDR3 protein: CASRVRGNQPQHF
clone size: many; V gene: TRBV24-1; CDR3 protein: CATSEGQGFNTEAFF
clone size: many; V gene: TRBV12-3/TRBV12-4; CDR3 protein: CASSSPGQQNSPLHF
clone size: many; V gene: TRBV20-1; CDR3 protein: CSVSQRDDEQYF
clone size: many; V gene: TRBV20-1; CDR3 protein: CSARATGGFGNSPLHF
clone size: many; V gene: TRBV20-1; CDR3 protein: CSARWSYGSYEQYF
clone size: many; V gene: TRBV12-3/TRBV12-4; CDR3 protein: CASSLTGFRPQHF
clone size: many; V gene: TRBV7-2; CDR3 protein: CASSSRRQADTQYF
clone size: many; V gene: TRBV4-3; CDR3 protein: CASSQHGTNEKLFF
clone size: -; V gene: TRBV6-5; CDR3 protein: CASRWIYGYTF
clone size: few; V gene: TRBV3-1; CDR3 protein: CASSPPDRTGKETQYF
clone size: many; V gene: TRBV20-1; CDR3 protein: CSASGDREETQYF
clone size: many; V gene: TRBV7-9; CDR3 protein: CASSHDTYSNQPQHF
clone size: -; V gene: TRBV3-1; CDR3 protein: CASSWRADYGYTF
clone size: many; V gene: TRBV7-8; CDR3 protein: CASSLGDRAIF
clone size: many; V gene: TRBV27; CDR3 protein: CASSLSNPGYGQPQHF
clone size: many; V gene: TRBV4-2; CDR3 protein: CASSRGQSNEKLFF
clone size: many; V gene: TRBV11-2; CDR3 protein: CASSPWHRGVTDTQYF
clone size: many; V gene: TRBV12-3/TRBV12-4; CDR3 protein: CASSWVRGQETQYF
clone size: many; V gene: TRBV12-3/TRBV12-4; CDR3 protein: CASSLAASTDTQYF
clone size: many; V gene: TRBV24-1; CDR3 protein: CATSEPRPGELFF
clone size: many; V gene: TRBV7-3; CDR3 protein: CASSLMSAVDEQFF
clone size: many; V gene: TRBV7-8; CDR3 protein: CASSFGGEADYGYTF
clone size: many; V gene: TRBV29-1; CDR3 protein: CSVAGLNEELFF
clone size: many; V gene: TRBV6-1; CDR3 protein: CASSEGRGENQPQHF
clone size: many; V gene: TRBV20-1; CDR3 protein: CSARDLVAGWRNEQFF
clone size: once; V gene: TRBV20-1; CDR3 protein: CSFPRGGTNSYEQYF
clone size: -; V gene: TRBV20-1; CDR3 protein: CSASIGRNTEAFF
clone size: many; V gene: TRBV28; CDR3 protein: CASSQGSYEQYF
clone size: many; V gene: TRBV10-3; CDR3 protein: CAISESEKVYTEAFF
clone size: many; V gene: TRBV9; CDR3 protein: CASSTTGKETGELFF
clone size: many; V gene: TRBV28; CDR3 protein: CASSLRGSSEQFF
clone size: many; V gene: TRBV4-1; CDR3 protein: CASSPRVTSGGQYF
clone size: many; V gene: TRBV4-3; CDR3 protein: CASSQAPKRGPYNEQFF
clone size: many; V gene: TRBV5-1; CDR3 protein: CASTPSVGAGPYNEQFF
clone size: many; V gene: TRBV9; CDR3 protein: CASSVRQYTGELFF
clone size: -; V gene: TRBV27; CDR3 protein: CASRNRGYEKLFF
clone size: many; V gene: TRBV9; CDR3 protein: CASSVGLRGNTEAFF
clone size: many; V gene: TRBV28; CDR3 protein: CASSFPGTTEQFF